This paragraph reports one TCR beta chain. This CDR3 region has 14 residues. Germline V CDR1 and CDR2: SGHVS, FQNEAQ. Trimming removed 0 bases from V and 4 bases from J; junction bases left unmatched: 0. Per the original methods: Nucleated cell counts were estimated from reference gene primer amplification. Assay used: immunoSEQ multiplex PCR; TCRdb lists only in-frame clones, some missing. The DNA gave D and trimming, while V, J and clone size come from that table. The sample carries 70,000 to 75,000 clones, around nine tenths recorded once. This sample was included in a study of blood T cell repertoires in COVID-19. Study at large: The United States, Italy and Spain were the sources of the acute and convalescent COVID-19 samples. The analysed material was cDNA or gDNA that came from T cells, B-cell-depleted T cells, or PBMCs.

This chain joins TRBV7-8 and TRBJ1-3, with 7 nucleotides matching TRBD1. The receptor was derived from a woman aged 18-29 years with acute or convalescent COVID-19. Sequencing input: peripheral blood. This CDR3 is CASSLADRGNTIYF. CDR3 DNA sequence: TGTGCCAGCAGCTTAGCGGACAGGGGAAACACCATATATTTT.